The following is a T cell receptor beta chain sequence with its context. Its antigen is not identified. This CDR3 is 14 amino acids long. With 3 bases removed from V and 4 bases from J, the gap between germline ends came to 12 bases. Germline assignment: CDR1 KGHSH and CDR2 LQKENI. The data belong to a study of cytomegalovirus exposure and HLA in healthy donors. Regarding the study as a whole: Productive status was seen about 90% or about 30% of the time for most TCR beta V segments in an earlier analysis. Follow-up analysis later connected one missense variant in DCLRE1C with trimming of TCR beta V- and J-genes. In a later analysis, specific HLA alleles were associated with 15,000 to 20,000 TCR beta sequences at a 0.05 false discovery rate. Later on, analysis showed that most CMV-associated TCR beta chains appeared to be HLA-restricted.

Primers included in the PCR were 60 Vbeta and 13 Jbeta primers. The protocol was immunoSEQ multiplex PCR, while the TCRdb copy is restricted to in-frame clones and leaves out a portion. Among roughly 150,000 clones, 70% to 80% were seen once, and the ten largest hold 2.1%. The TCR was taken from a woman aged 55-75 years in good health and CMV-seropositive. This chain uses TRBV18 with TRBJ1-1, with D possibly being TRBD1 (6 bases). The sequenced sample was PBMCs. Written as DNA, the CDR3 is TGTGCCAGCTCACCCGGGGGGCCGGTCACTGAAGCTTTCTTT. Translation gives CASSPGGPVTEAFF.